The T cell receptor beta chain under discussion was sequenced for a study of shared clonotypes between healthy human individuals. Study-wide context: Serving as donors were a couple of women and three men, whose ages spanned 18 to 49.

Profiled with immunoSEQ multiplex PCR; TCRdb holds only in-frame clones, not every one. The sample has 800,000 to 1,200,000 clones, 78% seen once. This clone occurred a few times. Germline-derived CDR1 and CDR2 are MNHNS and SASEGT. The CDR3 is 13 residues long. V lost 5 bases, J lost 8 bases, and 6 bases stayed unmatched. Sequencing was carried out using memory CD4+ T cells from PBMCs. Subset of the sample: CD45RA-negative fraction. This TCR was recovered from a man younger than 35 in good health. Some clones in this sample may be carry-over from other donors' samples. This chain links TRBV6-1 with TRBJ2-5; 9 bases are a match to TRBD1. CDR3 region: CASSLDRGQTQYF. DNA of the CDR3: TGTGCCAGCAGTCTGGACAGGGGCCAAACCCAGTACTTC.